This TCR beta chain was sequenced for a study of T cells in Graves' hyperthyroidism and ophthalmopathy. There are 13 residues in the CDR3. V was trimmed by 4 bases and J by 2 bases, leaving 11 bases between them. From germline, CDR1 is GTSNPN and CDR2 SVGIG (reference sequence). TCR beta CDR3 sequences were amplified from RNA transcripts. First-round RT-PCR with HTBI primers amplified the TCR CDR3 region. MiXCR, run by TCRdb on the multiplex PCR reads, gives a single entry per CDR3 protein. The profile covers 330,000 or so distinct CDR3 sequences, with 15% to 20% appearing a single time and around 15% taken by the ten largest. Ten or more counts support this clonotype.

This TCR derives from a woman between 40 and 50 years old with Graves' ophthalmopathy. Sequencing was performed on blood. The chain is built from TRBV30 and TRBJ1-1; D is perhaps TRBD1 (5 bases). CDR3 loop: CAWNAGPNTEAFF. CDR3 nucleotide sequence: TGTGCCTGGAACGCAGGGCCCAACACTGAAGCTTTCTTT.